This TCR beta chain was sequenced during a study of T cells in Graves' hyperthyroidism and ophthalmopathy. In its sample, this clonotype was seen many times. No antigen is known for it. Researchers amplified the TCR beta CDR3 regions from RNA transcripts. An initial round of RT-PCR targeting the TCR CDR3 relied on the HTBI primer set. MiXCR, run by TCRdb on the multiplex PCR reads, gives a single entry per CDR3 protein. Among roughly 110,000 distinct CDR3 sequences, roughly 15% were seen once, and the ten largest hold around two fifths. Study-wide results and limits: Most thyroid clonotypes expanded above 0.001 appeared in blood too. Stable hyperthyroidism was separated from ophthalmopathy by a model based on 13 V-J features.

Germline lookup yields CDR1 MDHEN and CDR2 SYDVKM. V shed 6 bases, J shed 6 bases, and the junction held 13 bases outside the gene matches. The CDR3 is 15 residues long. This TCR came from a woman aged 45-65 years with Graves' hyperthyroidism. Input material: blood. The rearrangement joins TRBV28 to TRBJ2-7; 8 bases map to TRBD2. CDR3 residues: CASSLLSGNVGEQYF. CDR3 in DNA: TGTGCCAGCAGCCTCCTTAGCGGGAACGTGGGCGAGCAGTACTTC.